The T cell receptor beta chain under discussion was sequenced for a study of regulatory T cells in long-lasting Graves disease. The TCR beta library used iRepertoire HTBI primers with Arm-PCR amplification of CDR3. TCRdb used MiXCR to reprocess the multiplex PCR reads, holding one entry per CDR3 protein. The sample carries roughly 560,000 distinct CDR3 sequences, 12% recorded once. Study-wide results and caveats: Patients with persistent disease showed a bias toward TRBV28, TRBJ1-2 and TRBJ2-5.

CDR3 size: 12 residues. Germline V gene lookup returns CDR1 DFQATT and CDR2 SNEGSKA (reference sequence). To note about this clonotype: Its antigen is as yet unknown. The germline gene is not matched at one end of the junction; a read error may be the cause.

The time point denotes: newly diagnosed GD, antithyroid drugs for less than 3 months. After RNA was extracted from PBMCs, the TCR library was made from it. This sample also belongs to another study, concerning T cells in Graves' hyperthyroidism and ophthalmopathy. That paper adds: Uncontrolled infection, other autoimmune disease, pregnancy and lactation each barred patients from inclusion.

The gene calls are TRBV20-1 and TRBJ1-1; D gene uncertain. Sequences were derived from peripheral blood mononuclear cells (PBMCs), sampled at new diagnosis, from a patient treated with antithyroid drugs. The sequence derives from a woman in her thirties with Graves disease. The CDR3 loop is CGATVELLEAFF. The CDR3 DNA follows: TGCGGTGCTACCGTCGAACTGCTCGAAGCTTTCTTT.